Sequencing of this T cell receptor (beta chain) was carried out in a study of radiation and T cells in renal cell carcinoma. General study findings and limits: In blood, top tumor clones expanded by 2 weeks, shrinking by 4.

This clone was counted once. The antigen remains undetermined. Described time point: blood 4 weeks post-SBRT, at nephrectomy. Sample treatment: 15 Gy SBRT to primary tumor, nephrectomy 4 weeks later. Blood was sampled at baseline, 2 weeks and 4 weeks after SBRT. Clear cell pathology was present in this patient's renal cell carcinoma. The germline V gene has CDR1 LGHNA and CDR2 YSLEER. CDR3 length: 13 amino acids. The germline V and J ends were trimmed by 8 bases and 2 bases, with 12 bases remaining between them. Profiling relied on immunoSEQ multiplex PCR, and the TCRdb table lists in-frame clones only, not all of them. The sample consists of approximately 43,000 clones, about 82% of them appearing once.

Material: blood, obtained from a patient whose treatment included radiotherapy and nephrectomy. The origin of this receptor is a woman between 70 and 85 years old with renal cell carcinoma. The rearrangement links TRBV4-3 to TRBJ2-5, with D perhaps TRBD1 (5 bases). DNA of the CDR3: TGCGCCAGCGGCCGGACAATTCAAGAGACCCAGTACTTC. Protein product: CASGRTIQETQYF.